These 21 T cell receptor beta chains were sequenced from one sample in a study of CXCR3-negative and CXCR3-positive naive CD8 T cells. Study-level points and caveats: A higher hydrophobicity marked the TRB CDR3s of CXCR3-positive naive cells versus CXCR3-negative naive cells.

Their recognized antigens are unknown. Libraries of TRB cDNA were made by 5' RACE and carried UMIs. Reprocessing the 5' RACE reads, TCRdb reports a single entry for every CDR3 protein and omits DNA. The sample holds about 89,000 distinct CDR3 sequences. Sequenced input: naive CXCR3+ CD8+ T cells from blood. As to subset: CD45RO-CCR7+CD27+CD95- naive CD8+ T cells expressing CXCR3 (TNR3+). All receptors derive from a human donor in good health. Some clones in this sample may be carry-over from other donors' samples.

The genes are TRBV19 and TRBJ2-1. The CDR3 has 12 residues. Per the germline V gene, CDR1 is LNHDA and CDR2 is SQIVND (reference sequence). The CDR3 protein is CASVGDPSEQFF. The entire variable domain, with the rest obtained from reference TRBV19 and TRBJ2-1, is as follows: DGGITQSPKYLFRKEGQNVTLSCEQNLNHDAMYWYRQDPGQGLRLIYYSQIVNDFQKGDIAEGYSVSREKKESFPLTVTSAQKNPTAFYLCASVGDPSEQFFGPGTRLTVL.

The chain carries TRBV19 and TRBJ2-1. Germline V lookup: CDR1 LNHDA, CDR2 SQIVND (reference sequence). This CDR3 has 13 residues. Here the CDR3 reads CASSSGLNNEQFF.

The CDR3 here is CASSQVGATYEQYF. The chain carries TRBV4-1 and TRBJ2-7. Germline assignment: CDR1 MGHRA and CDR2 YSYEKL. CDR3 length: 14 residues.

The CDR3 is CASSSNLEGASTDTQYF. This rearrangement joins TRBV7-9 to TRBJ2-3; TCRdb indicates TRBD2, and absent DNA this call remains unverified. Germline CDR1 reads SEHNR; CDR2 reads FQNEAQ (reference sequence). The CDR3 runs to 17 residues.

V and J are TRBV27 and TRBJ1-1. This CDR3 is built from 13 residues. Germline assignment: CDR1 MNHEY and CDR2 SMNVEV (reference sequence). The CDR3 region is CASSFMGNTEAFF.

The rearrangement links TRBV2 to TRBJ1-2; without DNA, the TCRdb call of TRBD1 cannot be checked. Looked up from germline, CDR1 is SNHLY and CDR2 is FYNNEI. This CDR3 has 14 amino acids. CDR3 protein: CASGGQLLNYGYTF.

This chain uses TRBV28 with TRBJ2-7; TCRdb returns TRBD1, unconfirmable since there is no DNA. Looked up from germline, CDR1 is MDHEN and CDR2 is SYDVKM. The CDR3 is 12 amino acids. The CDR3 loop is CASTRGGHEQYF.

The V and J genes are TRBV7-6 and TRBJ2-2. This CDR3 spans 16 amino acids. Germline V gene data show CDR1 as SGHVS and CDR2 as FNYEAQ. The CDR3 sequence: CASSLESSVNTGELFF.

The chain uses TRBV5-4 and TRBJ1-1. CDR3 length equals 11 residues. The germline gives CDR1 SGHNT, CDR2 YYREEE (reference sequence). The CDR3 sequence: CASSLDTEAFF.

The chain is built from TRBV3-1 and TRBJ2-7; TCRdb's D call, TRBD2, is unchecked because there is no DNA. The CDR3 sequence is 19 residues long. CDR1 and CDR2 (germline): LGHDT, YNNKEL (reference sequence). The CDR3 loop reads CASSTRLPSGRHSSYEQYF.

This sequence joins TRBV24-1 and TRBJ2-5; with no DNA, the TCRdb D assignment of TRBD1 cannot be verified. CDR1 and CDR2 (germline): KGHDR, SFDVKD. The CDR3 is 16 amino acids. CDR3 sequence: CATSDLGTGGFETQYF.

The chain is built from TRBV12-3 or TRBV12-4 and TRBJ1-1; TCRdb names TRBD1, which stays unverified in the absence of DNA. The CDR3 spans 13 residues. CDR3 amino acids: CASSFQGHTEAFF.

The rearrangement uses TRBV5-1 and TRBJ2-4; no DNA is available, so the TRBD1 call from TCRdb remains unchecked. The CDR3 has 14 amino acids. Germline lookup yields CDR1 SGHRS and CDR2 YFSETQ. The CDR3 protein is CASSFRQGSDIQYF.

This chain's CDR3 is CASGFEGEAKNIQYF. The gene calls are TRBV12-5 and TRBJ2-4; TCRdb reports TRBD1, a call that lacks DNA to check it against. The CDR3 contains 15 residues. Germline CDR1 LGHNT, CDR2 FRNRAP. The full variable domain, its missing parts supplied by reference TRBV12-5 and TRBJ2-4, is DARVTQTPRHKVTEMGQEVTMRCQPILGHNTVFWYRQTMMQGLELLAYFRNRAPLDDSGMPKDRFSAEMPDATLATLKIQPSEPRDSAVYFCASGFEGEAKNIQYFGAGTRLSVL.

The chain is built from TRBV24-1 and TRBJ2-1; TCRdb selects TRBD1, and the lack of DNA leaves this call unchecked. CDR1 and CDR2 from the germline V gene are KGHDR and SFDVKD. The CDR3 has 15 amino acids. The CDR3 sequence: CATSSGDRGDNEQFF.

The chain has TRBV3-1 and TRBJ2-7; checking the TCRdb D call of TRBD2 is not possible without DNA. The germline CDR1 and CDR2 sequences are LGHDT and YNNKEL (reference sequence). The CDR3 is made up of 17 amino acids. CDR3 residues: CASSLRLAGKDGYEQYF.

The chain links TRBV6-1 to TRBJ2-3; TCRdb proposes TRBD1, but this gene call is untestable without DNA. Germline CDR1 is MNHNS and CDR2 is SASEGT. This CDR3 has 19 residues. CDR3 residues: CASSEALRTGVPSTDTQYF.

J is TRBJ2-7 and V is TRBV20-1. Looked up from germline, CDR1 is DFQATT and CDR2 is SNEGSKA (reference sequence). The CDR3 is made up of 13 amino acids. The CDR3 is CRARDVQAYEQYF.

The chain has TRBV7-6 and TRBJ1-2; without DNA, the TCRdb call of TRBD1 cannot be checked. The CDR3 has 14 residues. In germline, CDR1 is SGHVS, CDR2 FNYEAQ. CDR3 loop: CASSSGGSTYGYTF.

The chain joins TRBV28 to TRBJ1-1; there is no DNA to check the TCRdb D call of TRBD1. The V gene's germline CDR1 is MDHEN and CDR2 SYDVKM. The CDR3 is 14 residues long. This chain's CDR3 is CASTPRGAGTEAFF.

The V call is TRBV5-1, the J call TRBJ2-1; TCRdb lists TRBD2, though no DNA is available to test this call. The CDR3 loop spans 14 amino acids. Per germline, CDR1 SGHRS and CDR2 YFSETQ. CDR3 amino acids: CASSLVVGLNEQFF. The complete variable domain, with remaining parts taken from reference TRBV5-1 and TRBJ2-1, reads KAGVTQTPRYLIKTRGQQVTLSCSPISGHRSVSWYQQTPGQGLQFLFEYFSETQRNKGNFPGRFSGRQFSNSRSEMNVSTLELGDSALYLCASSLVVGLNEQFFGPGTRLTVL.